This entry is about one T cell receptor beta chain. The antigen is not known. The TCRbeta library incorporated unique molecular identifiers. TCRdb fed the PCR reads into MiXCR, producing one record per CDR3 protein. The sample holds about 440,000 distinct CDR3 sequences; roughly 43% are singletons and the top ten take approximately 25%. This record belongs to a study of T-cell reconstitution after alpha-beta-depleted transplantation in children. Points from the study as a whole: About two months after transplant, alpha-beta T cells reportedly came from several hundred expanded graft clones. Some patients' high day-60 TCRbeta diversity was traced to surviving recipient T cells and thymic progenitors. At the one-year point after transplant, T-cell counts and TCRbeta diversity were found to come mostly from T cells that had been newly produced.

The CDR3 consists of 14 residues. V lost 5 bases and J 2 bases, leaving 13 bases between the germline ends. Germline V lookup: CDR1 SQVTM, CDR2 ANQGSEA. Sequenced material: PBMCs, taken before TCRalphabeta/CD19-depleted stem cell transplant. This clonotype originated in a girl aged 2-15 years with aplastic anemia, due to receive a stem cell transplant. The chain has TRBV29-1 and TRBJ2-1; no firm D call. CDR3 coding DNA: TGCAGCGTTATGGGTTGGGGAACCTACAATGAGCAGTTCTTC. Its translation: CSVMGWGTYNEQFF.